These T cell receptor beta chains were read from a single sample in a study of T-cell reconstitution after alpha-beta-depleted transplantation in children. In TCRdb, the PCR reads were re-called with MiXCR into one record per CDR3 protein. The data contain about 97,000 distinct CDR3 sequences, roughly 6% of them seen just once; the ten biggest clones take up around 5.6%. Material: PBMCs, mostly from graft donor cells, obtained 60 days after TCRalphabeta/CD19-depleted stem cell transplant. Receptor source: a female patient aged 2 to 10 who had a stem cell transplant for Fanconi anemia, so the T cells may come from the graft donor. Each CDR3 is given with its conserved first and last residue. Fields, in order: D gene, clone size, J gene, V gene, CDR3 DNA, CDR3 protein. D genes are given only for firm matches. Rows may omit the clone size; those that give it use once, few, many or a size class.

D gene: .; clone size: .; J gene: TRBJ1-1; V gene: TRBV7-2; CDR3 DNA: TGTGCCAGCAGCTGGACTGAAGCTTTCTTT; CDR3 protein: CASSWTEAFF
D gene: TRBD1; clone size: few; J gene: TRBJ2-7; V gene: TRBV7-2; CDR3 DNA: TGTGCCAGCAGCTTAGTTCGTGGACAGGGAGAATACGAGCAGTACTTC; CDR3 protein: CASSLVRGQGEYEQYF
D gene: .; clone size: few; J gene: TRBJ1-6; V gene: TRBV28; CDR3 DNA: TGTGCCAGCAGCCGAAGGGCAGGGACCAGATTTAATAATTCACCCCTCCACTTT; CDR3 protein: CASSRRAGTRFNNSPLHF
D gene: .; clone size: many; J gene: TRBJ2-1; V gene: TRBV25-1; CDR3 DNA: TGTGCCAGCAGTGAATTGGGGCCCTACAATGAGCAGTTCTTC; CDR3 protein: CASSELGPYNEQFF
D gene: .; clone size: .; J gene: TRBJ2-2; V gene: TRBV20-1; CDR3 DNA: TGCAGTGCTAGATCTGACCTCGGGACCCTGACCGGGGAGCTGTTTTTT; CDR3 protein: CSARSDLGTLTGELFF
D gene: TRBD1; clone size: many; J gene: TRBJ1-5; V gene: TRBV5-1; CDR3 DNA: TGCGCCAGCAGCTTGGGGGACAGGGGGACCCAGCATTTT; CDR3 protein: CASSLGDRGTQHF
D gene: .; clone size: .; J gene: TRBJ1-2; V gene: TRBV14; CDR3 DNA: TGTGCCAGCAGCCAATCCCTAGGGGGGAGGATCTATGGCTACACCTTC; CDR3 protein: CASSQSLGGRIYGYTF
D gene: TRBD2; clone size: many; J gene: TRBJ2-7; V gene: TRBV20-1; CDR3 DNA: TGCAGTGCAAGGGGACTAGCGGAGACCTACGAGCAGTACTTC; CDR3 protein: CSARGLAETYEQYF
D gene: TRBD1; clone size: few; J gene: TRBJ1-2; V gene: TRBV14; CDR3 DNA: TGTGCCAGCAGCCCGGACCGGACAGGGAGGCACGGCTACACCTTC; CDR3 protein: CASSPDRTGRHGYTF
D gene: .; clone size: few; J gene: TRBJ2-3; V gene: TRBV18; CDR3 DNA: TGTGCCAGTACCGACAGCCACCCACAGGAAGATACGCAGTATTTT; CDR3 protein: CASTDSHPQEDTQYF
D gene: TRBD1; clone size: .; J gene: TRBJ2-3; V gene: TRBV7-9; CDR3 DNA: TGTGCCAGCAGCTTATCGGGACAGGGGGCAGATACGCAGTATTTT; CDR3 protein: CASSLSGQGADTQYF
D gene: .; clone size: few; J gene: TRBJ1-2; V gene: TRBV29-1; CDR3 DNA: TGCAGCGTTGCAGGGGCGAGGCGCGTCTATGGCTACACCTTC; CDR3 protein: CSVAGARRVYGYTF
D gene: TRBD2; clone size: .; J gene: TRBJ2-5; V gene: TRBV19; CDR3 DNA: TGTGCCAGTAGAAAGCGGGGTCAAGAGACCCAGTACTTC; CDR3 protein: CASRKRGQETQYF
D gene: .; clone size: few; J gene: TRBJ2-3; V gene: TRBV24-1; CDR3 DNA: TGTGCCACCAGTGATTTGTCGGGAGCAGATACGCAGTATTTT; CDR3 protein: CATSDLSGADTQYF
D gene: .; clone size: .; J gene: TRBJ2-3; V gene: TRBV24-1; CDR3 DNA: TGTGCCACCAGTCCAATCTTCACAGATACGCAGTATTTT; CDR3 protein: CATSPIFTDTQYF
D gene: .; clone size: many; J gene: TRBJ2-3; V gene: TRBV19; CDR3 DNA: TGTGCCAGTAGTATAGATCTCGACAGTTTTAGCACAGATACGCAGTATTTT; CDR3 protein: CASSIDLDSFSTDTQYF
D gene: .; clone size: many; J gene: TRBJ2-1; V gene: TRBV18; CDR3 DNA: TGTGCCAGCTCACCGTTACGGAGGGAAACTGAGCAGTTCTTC; CDR3 protein: CASSPLRRETEQFF
D gene: TRBD2; clone size: many; J gene: TRBJ2-1; V gene: TRBV15; CDR3 DNA: TGTGCCACCAGCAATCATTGGACTAGCGGGACTCATGAGCAGTTCTTC; CDR3 protein: CATSNHWTSGTHEQFF
D gene: .; clone size: many; J gene: TRBJ2-1; V gene: TRBV20-1; CDR3 DNA: TGCAGTGCCCCGCCATCGCCTCAAATCCTCCACGTCGGTCAGTTCTTC; CDR3 protein: CSAPPSPQILHVGQFF
D gene: TRBD1; clone size: .; J gene: TRBJ1-2; V gene: TRBV5-1; CDR3 DNA: TGCGCCAGCAGCTTCGACAGGGGGCGAGGCTACACCTTC; CDR3 protein: CASSFDRGRGYTF
D gene: TRBD1; clone size: .; J gene: TRBJ2-1; V gene: TRBV12-3/TRBV12-4; CDR3 DNA: TGTGCCAGCAGGGCGGGACAGGCGGGTTACAATGAGCAGTTCTTC; CDR3 protein: CASRAGQAGYNEQFF
D gene: TRBD2; clone size: many; J gene: TRBJ2-2; V gene: TRBV5-1; CDR3 DNA: TGCGCCAGCAGCTCGGGACTAGCGGGACACTCGAACACCGGGGAGCTGTTTTTT; CDR3 protein: CASSSGLAGHSNTGELFF
D gene: .; clone size: .; J gene: TRBJ1-2; V gene: TRBV7-2; CDR3 DNA: TGTGCCAGCAGCTTAGGAGGTGGGGGGGATGGCTACACCTTC; CDR3 protein: CASSLGGGGDGYTF
D gene: .; clone size: many; J gene: TRBJ1-3; V gene: TRBV5-1; CDR3 DNA: TGCGCCAGCAGCGATATCCAGGGAAGTGACACCATATATTTT; CDR3 protein: CASSDIQGSDTIYF
D gene: TRBD2; clone size: many; J gene: TRBJ2-1; V gene: TRBV12-3/TRBV12-4; CDR3 DNA: TGTGCCAGCAGCATACCGGGAGGGCCGCACAATGAGCAGTTCTTC; CDR3 protein: CASSIPGGPHNEQFF
D gene: .; clone size: .; J gene: TRBJ2-7; V gene: TRBV5-1; CDR3 DNA: TGCGCCAGCAGCGCGGACAGTCGGGCCGGCTCCTACGAGCAGTACTTC; CDR3 protein: CASSADSRAGSYEQYF
D gene: TRBD1; clone size: many; J gene: TRBJ1-3; V gene: TRBV25-1; CDR3 DNA: TGTGCCAGCAGTACAGGGGGTTACTCTGGAAACACCATATATTTT; CDR3 protein: CASSTGGYSGNTIYF
D gene: .; clone size: many; J gene: TRBJ2-1; V gene: TRBV5-1; CDR3 DNA: TGCGCCAGCAGCTTGGCACCCGAGAGCTCCTACAATGAGCAGTTCTTC; CDR3 protein: CASSLAPESSYNEQFF
D gene: .; clone size: many; J gene: TRBJ2-3; V gene: TRBV7-2; CDR3 DNA: TGTGCCAGCAGCCGGGAGCGGTACACAGATACGCAGTATTTT; CDR3 protein: CASSRERYTDTQYF
D gene: .; clone size: many; J gene: TRBJ2-1; V gene: TRBV20-1; CDR3 DNA: TGCAGTGCTAGCGGGGGGCTATACAATGAGCAGTTCTTC; CDR3 protein: CSASGGLYNEQFF
D gene: .; clone size: many; J gene: TRBJ1-1; V gene: TRBV7-2; CDR3 DNA: TGTGCCAGCAGCCCTAGGCGGCACCCGAACACTGAAGCTTTCTTT; CDR3 protein: CASSPRRHPNTEAFF
D gene: .; clone size: many; J gene: TRBJ2-5; V gene: TRBV18; CDR3 DNA: TGTGCCAGCTCGCAAGGGAGCGTAGAGACCCAGTACTTC; CDR3 protein: CASSQGSVETQYF
D gene: .; clone size: .; J gene: TRBJ1-2; V gene: TRBV7-2; CDR3 DNA: TGTGCCAGCAGCTTTCCGGGGCATGGCTACACCTTC; CDR3 protein: CASSFPGHGYTF
D gene: .; clone size: many; J gene: TRBJ2-1; V gene: TRBV7-3; CDR3 DNA: TGTGCCAGCAGCTCCTTGGGCCACGGGGATCGGAATGAGCAGTTCTTC; CDR3 protein: CASSSLGHGDRNEQFF
D gene: TRBD2; clone size: .; J gene: TRBJ2-2; V gene: TRBV5-1; CDR3 DNA: TGCGCCAGCAGCTTACTAGCGTCGGGGAACACCGGGGAGCCGTTTTTT; CDR3 protein: CASSLLASGNTGEPFF
D gene: .; clone size: .; J gene: TRBJ2-3; V gene: TRBV10-3; CDR3 DNA: TGTGCCATCAGTGCGCGCGGGATTAGCACAGATACGCAGTATTTT; CDR3 protein: CAISARGISTDTQYF
D gene: .; clone size: few; J gene: TRBJ2-3; V gene: TRBV2; CDR3 DNA: TGTGCCAGCAGTCTCAAGGGGACAGATACGCAGTATTTT; CDR3 protein: CASSLKGTDTQYF
D gene: .; clone size: many; J gene: TRBJ2-7; V gene: TRBV5-1; CDR3 DNA: TGCGCCAGCAGCCAGGATGGCAGTTCCTACGAGCAGTACTTC; CDR3 protein: CASSQDGSSYEQYF
D gene: TRBD2; clone size: many; J gene: TRBJ2-1; V gene: TRBV7-2; CDR3 DNA: TGTGCCAGCAGCTTAGATTATCAAGCGGGGGGATTTGAGCAGTTCTTC; CDR3 protein: CASSLDYQAGGFEQFF
D gene: TRBD1; clone size: few; J gene: TRBJ2-3; V gene: TRBV30; CDR3 DNA: TGTGCCTGGAGTCAGGGGGCTGGCACAGATACGCAGTATTTT; CDR3 protein: CAWSQGAGTDTQYF
D gene: .; clone size: many; J gene: TRBJ2-7; V gene: TRBV28; CDR3 DNA: TGTGCCAGCAGTTTAAACAATCATAGGTACGAGCAGTACTTC; CDR3 protein: CASSLNNHRYEQYF
D gene: .; clone size: few; J gene: TRBJ1-2; V gene: TRBV5-1; CDR3 DNA: TGCGCCAGCAGCTTGGATCAGGGAGATGGCTACACCTTC; CDR3 protein: CASSLDQGDGYTF
D gene: .; clone size: .; J gene: TRBJ1-5; V gene: TRBV28; CDR3 DNA: TGTGCCAGCAGTCGACAGTCCGGGGCGGGCAATCAGCCCCAGCATTTT; CDR3 protein: CASSRQSGAGNQPQHF
D gene: TRBD2; clone size: many; J gene: TRBJ2-7; V gene: TRBV7-2; CDR3 DNA: TGTGCCAGCAGCCTACTAGCGGGGGAGAGCTCCTACGAGCAGTACTTC; CDR3 protein: CASSLLAGESSYEQYF
D gene: TRBD2; clone size: few; J gene: TRBJ2-1; V gene: TRBV11-2; CDR3 DNA: TGTGCCAGCAGCTTAGAGGTTGGGGGACTAGCGGGGTCCTCCTACAATGAGCAGTTCTTC; CDR3 protein: CASSLEVGGLAGSSYNEQFF
D gene: .; clone size: many; J gene: TRBJ2-5; V gene: TRBV21-1; CDR3 DNA: TGTGCCAGCAGCAAAAGTTCGACAGGGGAGACCCAGTACTTC; CDR3 protein: CASSKSSTGETQYF
D gene: .; clone size: many; J gene: TRBJ2-1; V gene: TRBV6-1; CDR3 DNA: TGTGCCAGCAGGGATCCCAGGGGCGGTTTCTACAATGAGCAGTTCTTC; CDR3 protein: CASRDPRGGFYNEQFF
D gene: TRBD1; clone size: few; J gene: TRBJ2-7; V gene: TRBV20-1; CDR3 DNA: TGCAGTGCTGGACAGGGAGTCTACGAGCAGTACTTC; CDR3 protein: CSAGQGVYEQYF
D gene: TRBD1; clone size: many; J gene: TRBJ1-1; V gene: TRBV9; CDR3 DNA: TGTGCCAGCAGCGCGGGACAGCCGAACACTGAAGCTTTCTTT; CDR3 protein: CASSAGQPNTEAFF
D gene: TRBD2; clone size: .; J gene: TRBJ2-3; V gene: TRBV30; CDR3 DNA: TGTGCCTGGAGGAGGCGGGAGCCCACAGATACGCAGTATTTT; CDR3 protein: CAWRRREPTDTQYF
D gene: .; clone size: many; J gene: TRBJ2-5; V gene: TRBV4-2; CDR3 DNA: TGTGCCAGCAGCCATGGTGCATTAGAGACCCAGTACTTC; CDR3 protein: CASSHGALETQYF